This TCR beta chain came from a study of T cells after yellow fever vaccination. The CDR3 is made up of 15 amino acids. Looked up from germline, CDR1 is SGHTA and CDR2 is FQGTGA. V was trimmed by 1 base and J by 0 bases, leaving 8 bases between them. TCRdb re-called the 5' RACE reads with MiXCR, one entry per CDR3 protein. The table includes about 210,000 distinct CDR3 sequences, 3% to 3.5% detected once. The sequenced sample was CD4+ T cells sorted from PBMCs, obtained 10 days after the yellow fever booster vaccination. The rearrangement links TRBV7-3 to TRBJ2-3; D gene unclear. The clonotype originates from a man aged 18 to 30 who received the YFV17D yellow fever vaccine. CDR3 protein: CASSLSAISTDTQYF. CDR3 in DNA: TGTGCCAGCAGCTTAAGCGCAATTAGCACAGATACGCAGTATTTT.